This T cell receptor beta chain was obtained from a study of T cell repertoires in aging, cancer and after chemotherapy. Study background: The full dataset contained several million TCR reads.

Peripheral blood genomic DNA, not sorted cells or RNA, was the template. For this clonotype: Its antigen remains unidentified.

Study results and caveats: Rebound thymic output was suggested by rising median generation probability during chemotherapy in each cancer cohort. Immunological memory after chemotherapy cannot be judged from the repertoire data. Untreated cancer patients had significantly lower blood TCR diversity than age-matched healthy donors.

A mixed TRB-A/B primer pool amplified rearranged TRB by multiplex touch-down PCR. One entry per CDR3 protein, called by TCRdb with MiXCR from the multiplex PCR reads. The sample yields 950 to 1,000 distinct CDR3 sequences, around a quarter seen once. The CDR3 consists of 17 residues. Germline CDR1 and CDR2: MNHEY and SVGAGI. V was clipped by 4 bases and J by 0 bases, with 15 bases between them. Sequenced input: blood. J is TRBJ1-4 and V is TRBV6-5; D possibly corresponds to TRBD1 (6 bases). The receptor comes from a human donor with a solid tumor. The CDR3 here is CASSFRGMGPTNEKLFF. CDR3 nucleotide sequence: TGTGCCAGCAGTTTTAGGGGGATGGGTCCAACTAATGAAAAACTGTTTTTT.